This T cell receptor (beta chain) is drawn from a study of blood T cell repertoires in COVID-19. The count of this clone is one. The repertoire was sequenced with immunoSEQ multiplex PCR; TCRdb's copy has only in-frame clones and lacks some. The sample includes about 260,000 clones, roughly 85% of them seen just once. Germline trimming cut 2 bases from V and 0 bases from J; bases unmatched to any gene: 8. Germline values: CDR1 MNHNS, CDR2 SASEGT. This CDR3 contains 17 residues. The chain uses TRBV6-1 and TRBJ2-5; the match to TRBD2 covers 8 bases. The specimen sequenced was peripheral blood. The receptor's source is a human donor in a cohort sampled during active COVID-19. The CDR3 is CASSEYGREAYQETQYF. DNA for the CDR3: TGTGCCAGCAGTGAATATGGGCGGGAGGCGTACCAAGAGACCCAGTACTTC.